The clone carrying this T cell receptor beta chain was counted between two and nine times. The target antigen is unknown. These data belong to a study of cytomegalovirus exposure and HLA in healthy donors. Findings and caveats of the study: Later analysis identified a missense DCLRE1C variant that was linked to TCR beta V- and J-gene trimming. TCR beta chains associated with HLA were, in a later analysis, more clonally expanded than equally common others. There were some 150 TCR beta chains listed as cytomegalovirus-associated.

The germline V and J ends were trimmed by 3 bases and 7 bases, with 21 bases remaining between them. The germline gives CDR1 KGHSH, CDR2 LQKENI. This CDR3 is built from 16 residues. Primers included in the PCR were 60 Vbeta and 13 Jbeta primers. The assay was immunoSEQ multiplex PCR, and TCRdb's table has in-frame clones only and misses some. The repertoire holds approximately 150,000 clones, with over 70% as singletons. Sequenced material: PBMCs. This TCR derives from a woman aged 40 to 49 in good health and CMV-seropositive. The chain links TRBV18 to TRBJ1-2; no reliable D call. The CDR3 nucleotides are TGTGCCAGCTCACCCCTTCCCCAAGGAGGGTTGGTTGGCTACACCTTC. This codes for CASSPLPQGGLVGYTF.